This T cell receptor (beta chain) derives from a study of immune evolution from preneoplasia to lung adenocarcinoma. CDR3 length: 14 residues. Trimming left V 8 bases short and J 2 bases short, with 12 bases between. Germline CDR1 is MDHEN and CDR2 is SYDVKM. Clones were read by immunoSEQ multiplex PCR, and TCRdb kept only the in-frame ones, dropping some. The data contain approximately 4,900 clones, approximately 88% of them singletons. Resections took place in Japan or China from about 2013 to 2018. This clone was picked up a small number of times. What it binds is unknown. Overall study findings and caveats: Later-stage lesions seemingly showed higher T cell density and diversity than normal lung.

The sequence derives from a person aged 50-59 years with lung adenocarcinoma. Sequencing was carried out using FFPE invasive lung adenocarcinoma tissue. V usage is TRBV28 and J usage is TRBJ2-2; D unresolved. In DNA form, the CDR3 reads TGTGCCAGCGTCCGGTCTCCTAACACCGGGGAGCTGTTTTTT. Protein: CASVRSPNTGELFF.